The source of this TCR beta chain is a study of blood T cell repertoires in COVID-19. About the study: COVID-19 samples collected from the United States, Italy and Spain covered acute and convalescent phases. PBMCs, B-cell-depleted T cells, or T cells were the source of the cDNA or gDNA that made up the material.

The V gene's germline CDR1 is SGHDT and CDR2 YYEEEE. The CDR3 spans 14 residues. V lost 0 bases, J lost 9 bases, and 10 bases lay in between. The table came from immunoSEQ multiplex PCR; TCRdb's copy has only in-frame clones and leaves some out. The data contain under 55,000 clones, around 80% of them singletons. This TCR was sampled from a man between 65 and 85 years old with acute or convalescent COVID-19. What was sequenced was peripheral blood. The chain uses TRBV5-6 and TRBJ1-6; weak D call: TRBD1 (6 bases). The CDR3 sequence: CASSLDRVVSPLHF. CDR3 bases: TGTGCCAGCAGCTTGGACAGGGTTGTTTCACCCCTCCACTTT.